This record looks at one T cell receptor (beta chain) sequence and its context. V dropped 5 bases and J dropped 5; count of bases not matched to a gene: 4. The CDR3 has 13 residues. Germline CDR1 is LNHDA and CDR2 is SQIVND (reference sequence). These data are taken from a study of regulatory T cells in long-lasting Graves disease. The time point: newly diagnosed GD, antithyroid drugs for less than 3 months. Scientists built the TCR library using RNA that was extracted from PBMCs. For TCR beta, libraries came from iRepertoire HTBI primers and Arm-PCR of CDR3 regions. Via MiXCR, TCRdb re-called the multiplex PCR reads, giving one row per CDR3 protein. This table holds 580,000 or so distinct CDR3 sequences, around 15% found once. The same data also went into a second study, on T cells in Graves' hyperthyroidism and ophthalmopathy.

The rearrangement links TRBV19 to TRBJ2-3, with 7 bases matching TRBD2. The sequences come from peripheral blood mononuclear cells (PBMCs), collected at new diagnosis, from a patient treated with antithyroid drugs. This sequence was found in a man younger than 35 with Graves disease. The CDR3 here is CASSSSSGDTQYF. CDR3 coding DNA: TGTGCCAGTAGTTCGTCTAGCGGAGATACGCAGTATTTT.